This TCR beta chain came from a study of shared clonotypes between healthy human individuals. Profiled with immunoSEQ multiplex PCR; TCRdb holds only in-frame clones, not every one. This sample has around 1 million clones, with approximately 76% found just once. V lost 2 bases to trimming and J lost 0 bases, with 8 bases between them. The CDR3 contains 14 residues. Germline CDR1 SGHRS, CDR2 YFSETQ. Concerning this clone itself: The sample holds other DNA sequences that translate to the same CDR3.

This TCR was recovered from a man aged 18 to 30 in good health. The chain carries TRBV5-1 and TRBJ2-5; D unclear. The specimen sequenced was memory CD4+ T cells sorted from blood. Indicated subset: CD45RA-negative fraction. The CDR3 sequence: CASSLGDNQETQYF. CDR3 nucleotides: TGCGCCAGCAGCTTAGGCGACAACCAAGAGACCCAGTACTTC.